Sequencing of this T cell receptor (beta chain) was carried out in a study of T cell repertoires in cytomegalovirus infection. Germline V gene data show CDR1 as SGHTA and CDR2 as FQGNSA. There are 14 residues in the CDR3. After removal of 5 bases from V and 3 bases from J, the junction contained 3 bases not matched to a gene. MiXCR was run by TCRdb on the reads, yielding one entry per CDR3 protein. The table includes around 360,000 distinct CDR3 sequences, roughly 34% detected once. This clonotype has a count of ten or more. Its antigen is unidentified. The V gene is TRBV7-2, the J gene TRBJ1-3, with 8 bases aligning to TRBD1. This specimen consisted of cultured PBMCs, obtained from culture after CMV antigen stimulation. The receptor's source is a human donor in good health (CMV status not recorded). Some clones in this sample may be carry-over from other donors' samples. CDR3 amino acids: CASSLGQGGNTIYF. The CDR3 DNA reads as TGTGCCAGCAGCCTCGGACAGGGTGGAAACACCATATATTTT. Complete variable domain (other parts from reference TRBV7-2 and TRBJ1-3): GAGVSQSPSNKVTEKGKDVELRCDPISGHTALYWYRQSLGQGLEFLIYFQGNSAPDKSGLPSDRFSAERTGGSVSTLTIQRTQQEDSAVYLCASSLGQGGNTIYFGEGSWLTVV.